A single T cell receptor beta chain is shown here with its context. The data are from a study of blood T cell repertoires in COVID-19. Followed over time, Seattle patients had been enrolled while infection was active. The protocol was immunoSEQ multiplex PCR, while the TCRdb copy is restricted to in-frame clones and leaves out a portion. The sample has fewer than 450,000 clones; roughly 88% are singletons. The germline V gene encodes CDR1 MDHEN and CDR2 SYDVKM. The CDR3 extends over 13 amino acids. V was shortened by 6 bases and J by 5 bases, with 13 bases between the two germline ends. This receptor was identified in a woman in her 50s with COVID-19, enrolled during active disease. This chain uses TRBV28 with TRBJ1-1; D is perhaps TRBD1 (5 bases). Specimen: peripheral blood. The CDR3 spells CASRATGKTEAFF. CDR3 sequence (DNA): TGTGCCAGCAGGGCCACAGGAAAAACTGAAGCTTTCTTT.